Only a few counts were recorded for the clone carrying this T cell receptor beta chain. CDR3 size: 14 residues. V was trimmed by 7 bases and J by 6 bases, leaving 22 bases between them. Germline CDR1 SQVTM, CDR2 ANQGSEA. The record originates from a study of early T cells in non-severe SARS-CoV-2 infection. Individual cDNA molecules received unique molecular identifiers. TCRdb reanalysed the 5' RACE reads using MiXCR and keeps one entry per CDR3 protein. The repertoire holds 100,000 to 150,000 distinct CDR3 sequences, with 15% as singletons. Sequenced input: whole blood. The chain carries TRBV29-1 and TRBJ2-7; D might be TRBD1 or TRBD2, each matching 5 bases. The clonotype originates from an adult who was a healthcare worker with PCR-confirmed SARS-CoV-2 infection or an uninfected control (not recorded which). In nucleotides, the CDR3 is TGCAGCGATTCCGGGGCCGAGGGACCCTCCGAGCAGTACTTC. Amino acid sequence: CSDSGAEGPSEQYF.